This TCR beta chain was obtained from a study of blood T cell repertoires in COVID-19. On the study more broadly: The cDNA or gDNA used as material had been derived from T cells, B-cell-depleted T cells, or PBMCs.

The protocol was immunoSEQ multiplex PCR, while the TCRdb copy is restricted to in-frame clones and leaves out a portion. The sample has around 250,000 clones; 86% are singletons. Sequencing was done on a sample of peripheral blood. The sequence came from a man between 18 and 29 years old with active or convalescent COVID-19.

CDR3: CASSTRGRDQPQHF. The DNA for the CDR3 is TGTGCCAGCAGCACCAGGGGGCGAGATCAGCCCCAGCATTTT. The V and J genes are TRBV5-5 and TRBJ1-5; 8 bases match TRBD1. Germline loops: CDR1 SGHKS, CDR2 YYEKEE (reference sequence). The CDR3 length is 14 residues. The V gene end was trimmed by 4 bases and the J gene end by 5 bases; junction bases not matched to a gene: 5.